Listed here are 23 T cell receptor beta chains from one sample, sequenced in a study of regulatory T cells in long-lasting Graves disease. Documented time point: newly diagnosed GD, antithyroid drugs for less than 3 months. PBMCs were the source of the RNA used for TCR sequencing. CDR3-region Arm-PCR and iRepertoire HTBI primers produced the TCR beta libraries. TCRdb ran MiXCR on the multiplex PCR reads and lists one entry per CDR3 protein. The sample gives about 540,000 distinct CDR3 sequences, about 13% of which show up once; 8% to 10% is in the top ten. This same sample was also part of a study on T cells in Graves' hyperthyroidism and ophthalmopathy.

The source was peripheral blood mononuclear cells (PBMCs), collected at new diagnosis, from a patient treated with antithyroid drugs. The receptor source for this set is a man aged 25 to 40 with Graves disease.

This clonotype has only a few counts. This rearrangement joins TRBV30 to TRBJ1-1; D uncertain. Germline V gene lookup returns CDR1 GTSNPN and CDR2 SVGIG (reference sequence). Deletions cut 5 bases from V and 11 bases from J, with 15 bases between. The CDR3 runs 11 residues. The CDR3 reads CAWAGVPGAFF. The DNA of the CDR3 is TGTGCCTGGGCGGGAGTCCCCGGGGCTTTCTTT.

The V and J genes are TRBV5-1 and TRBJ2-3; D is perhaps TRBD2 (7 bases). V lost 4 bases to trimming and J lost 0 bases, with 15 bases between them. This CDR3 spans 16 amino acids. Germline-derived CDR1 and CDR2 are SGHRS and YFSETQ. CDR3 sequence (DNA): TGCGCCAGCAGCCAAGGGGGGGGCCCGAGCACAGATACGCAGTATTTT. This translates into CASSQGGGPSTDTQYF.

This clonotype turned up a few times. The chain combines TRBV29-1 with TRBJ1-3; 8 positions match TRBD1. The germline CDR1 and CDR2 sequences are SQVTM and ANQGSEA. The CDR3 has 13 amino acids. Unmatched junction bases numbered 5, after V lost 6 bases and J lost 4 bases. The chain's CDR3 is CSVARDRGNTIYF. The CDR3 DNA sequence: TGCAGCGTAGCCCGGGACAGGGGAAACACCATATATTTT.

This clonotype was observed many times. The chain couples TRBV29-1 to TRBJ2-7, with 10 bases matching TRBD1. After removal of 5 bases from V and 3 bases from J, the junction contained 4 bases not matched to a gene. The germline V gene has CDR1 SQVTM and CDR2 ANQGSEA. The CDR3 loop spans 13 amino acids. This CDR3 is CSVSTGGFYEQYF. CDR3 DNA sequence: TGCAGCGTTTCGACAGGGGGCTTCTACGAGCAGTACTTC.

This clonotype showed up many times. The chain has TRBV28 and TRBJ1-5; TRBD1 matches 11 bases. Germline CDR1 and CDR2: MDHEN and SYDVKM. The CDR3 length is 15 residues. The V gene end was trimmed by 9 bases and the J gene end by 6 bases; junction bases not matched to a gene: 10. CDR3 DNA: TGTGCCAGTAAAAGATGGACAGGGGGCGGTCAGCCCCAGCATTTT. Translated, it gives CASKRWTGGGQPQHF.

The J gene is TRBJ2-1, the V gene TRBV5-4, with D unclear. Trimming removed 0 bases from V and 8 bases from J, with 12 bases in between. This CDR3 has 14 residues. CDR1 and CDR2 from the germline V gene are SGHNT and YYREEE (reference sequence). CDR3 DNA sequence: TGTGCCAGCAGCTTGGCTCCGGGTCGGGATGAGCAGTTCTTC. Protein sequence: CASSLAPGRDEQFF.

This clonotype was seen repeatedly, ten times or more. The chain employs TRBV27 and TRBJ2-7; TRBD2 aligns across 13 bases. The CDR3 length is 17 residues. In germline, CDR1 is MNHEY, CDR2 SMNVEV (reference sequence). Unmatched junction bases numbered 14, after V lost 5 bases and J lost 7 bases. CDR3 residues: CASSVTPGLAGAGEQYF. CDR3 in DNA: TGTGCCAGCAGTGTAACCCCCGGACTAGCGGGAGCGGGTGAGCAGTACTTC.

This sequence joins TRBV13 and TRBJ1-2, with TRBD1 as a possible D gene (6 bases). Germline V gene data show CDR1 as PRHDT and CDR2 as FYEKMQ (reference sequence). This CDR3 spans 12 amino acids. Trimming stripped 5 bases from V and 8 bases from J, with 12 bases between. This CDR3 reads CASSPGANGYTF. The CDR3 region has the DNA TGTGCCAGCAGCCCGGGGGCGAACGGCTACACCTTC.

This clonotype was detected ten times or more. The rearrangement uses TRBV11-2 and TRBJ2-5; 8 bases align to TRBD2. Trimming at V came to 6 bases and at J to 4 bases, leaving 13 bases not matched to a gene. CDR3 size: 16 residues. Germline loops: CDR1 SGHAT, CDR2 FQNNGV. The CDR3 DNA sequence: TGTGCCAGCAGACCGCTCGCCGGGAGGGCCTCAGAGACCCAGTACTTC. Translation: CASRPLAGRASETQYF. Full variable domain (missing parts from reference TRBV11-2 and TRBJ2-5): EAGVAQSPRYKIIEKRQSVAFWCNPISGHATLYWYQQILGQGPKLLIQFQNNGVVDDSQLPKDRFSAERLKGVDSTLKIQPAKLEDSAVYLCASRPLAGRASETQYFGPGTRLLVL.

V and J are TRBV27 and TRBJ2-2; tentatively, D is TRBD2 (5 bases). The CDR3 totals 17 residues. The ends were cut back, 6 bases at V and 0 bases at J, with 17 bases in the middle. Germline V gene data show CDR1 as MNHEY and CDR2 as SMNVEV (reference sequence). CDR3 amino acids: CASRAAEIASNTGELFF. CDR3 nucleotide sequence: TGTGCCAGCAGAGCCGCAGAGATAGCGTCGAACACCGGGGAGCTGTTTTTT.

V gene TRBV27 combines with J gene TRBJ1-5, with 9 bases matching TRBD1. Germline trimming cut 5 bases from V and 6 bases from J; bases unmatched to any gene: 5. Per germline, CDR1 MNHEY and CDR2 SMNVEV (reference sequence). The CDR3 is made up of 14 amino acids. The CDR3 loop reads CASSGGTGLQPQHF. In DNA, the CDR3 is TGTGCCAGCAGTGGCGGGACAGGGCTTCAGCCCCAGCATTTT.

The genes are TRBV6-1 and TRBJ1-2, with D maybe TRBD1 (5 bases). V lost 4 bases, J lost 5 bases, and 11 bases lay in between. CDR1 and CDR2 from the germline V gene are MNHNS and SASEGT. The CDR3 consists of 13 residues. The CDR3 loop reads CASSGGTPYGYTF. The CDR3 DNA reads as TGTGCCAGCAGTGGGGGGACTCCTTATGGCTACACCTTC.

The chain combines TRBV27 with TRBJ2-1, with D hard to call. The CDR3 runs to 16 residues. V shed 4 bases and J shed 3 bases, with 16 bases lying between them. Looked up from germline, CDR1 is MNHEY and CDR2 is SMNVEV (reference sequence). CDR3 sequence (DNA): TGTGCCAGCAGTTCTCAGACCAACCCCTTCTACAATGAGCAGTTCTTC. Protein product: CASSSQTNPFYNEQFF.

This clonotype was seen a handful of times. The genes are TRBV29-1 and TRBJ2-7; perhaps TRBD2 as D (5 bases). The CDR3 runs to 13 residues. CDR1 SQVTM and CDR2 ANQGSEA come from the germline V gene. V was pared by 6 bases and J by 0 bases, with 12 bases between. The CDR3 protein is CSVVDYHSYEQYF. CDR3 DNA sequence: TGCAGCGTCGTAGACTATCACTCCTACGAGCAGTACTTC.

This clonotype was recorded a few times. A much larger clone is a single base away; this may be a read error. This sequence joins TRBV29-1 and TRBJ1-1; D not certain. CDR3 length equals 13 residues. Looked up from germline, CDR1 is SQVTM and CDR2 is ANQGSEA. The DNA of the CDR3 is TGCAGCGTTGAAGAGGGCGGCTGGACTGAAGCTTCCTTT. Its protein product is CSVEEGGWTEASF.

The CDR3 loop is CASSPPGVDKNIQYF. CDR3 sequence (DNA): TGTGCCAGCTCACCGCCAGGGGTGGACAAAAACATTCAGTACTTC. The chain joins TRBV18 to TRBJ2-4; D is perhaps TRBD1 (6 bases). The CDR3 loop spans 15 amino acids. V lost 3 bases and J lost 3, with 12 bases in between. Germline-derived CDR1 and CDR2 are KGHSH and LQKENI.

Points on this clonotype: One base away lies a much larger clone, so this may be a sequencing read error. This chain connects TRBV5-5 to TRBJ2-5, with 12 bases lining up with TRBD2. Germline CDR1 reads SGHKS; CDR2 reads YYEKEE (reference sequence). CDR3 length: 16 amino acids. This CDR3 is CPSTPGASGREETQYF. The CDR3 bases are TGTCCCAGCACCCCCGGGGCTAGCGGGAGGGAAGAGACCCAGTACTTC.

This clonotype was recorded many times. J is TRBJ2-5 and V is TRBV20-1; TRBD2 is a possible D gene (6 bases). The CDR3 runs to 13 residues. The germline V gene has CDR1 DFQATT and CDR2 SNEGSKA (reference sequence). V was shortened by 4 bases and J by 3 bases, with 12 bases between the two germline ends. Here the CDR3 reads CSATGLREETQYF. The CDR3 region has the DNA TGCAGTGCTACGGGACTCCGGGAAGAGACCCAGTACTTC.

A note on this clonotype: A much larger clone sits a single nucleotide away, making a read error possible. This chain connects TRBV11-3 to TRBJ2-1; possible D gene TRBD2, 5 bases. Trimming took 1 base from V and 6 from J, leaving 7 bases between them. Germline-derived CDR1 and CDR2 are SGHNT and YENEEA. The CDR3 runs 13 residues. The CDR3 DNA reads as TGTGCCAGCAGCTTAGCGGGGTCCAATGAGCAGTTCTTC. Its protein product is CASSLAGSNEQFF.

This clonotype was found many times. CDR3 nucleotide sequence: TGCGCCAGCAGCCAACCTTCCAGGGGGCAATACGAGCAGTACTTC. The encoded protein is CASSQPSRGQYEQYF. The chain has TRBV4-1 and TRBJ2-7; 8 positions agree with TRBD1. The CDR3 is made up of 15 amino acids. CDR1 is MGHRA, CDR2 YSYEKL, per germline. Losses at the gene ends were 2 bases for V and 4 bases for J; bases not matched to a gene: 7.

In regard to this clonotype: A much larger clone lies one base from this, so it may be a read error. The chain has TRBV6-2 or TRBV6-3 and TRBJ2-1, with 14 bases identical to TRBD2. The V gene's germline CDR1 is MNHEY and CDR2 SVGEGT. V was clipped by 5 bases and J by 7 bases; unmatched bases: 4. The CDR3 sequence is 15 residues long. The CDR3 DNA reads TGTGCCAGCAGTGGGACTAGCGGGAGTTCGAATGAGCAGTTCTTC. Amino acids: CASSGTSGSSNEQFF.

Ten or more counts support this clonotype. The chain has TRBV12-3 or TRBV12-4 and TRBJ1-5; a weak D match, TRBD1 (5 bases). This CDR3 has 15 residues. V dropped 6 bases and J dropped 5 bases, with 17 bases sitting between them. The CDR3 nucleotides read TGTGCCAGCAGGAACGGGGGTCACGGCCATCAGCCCCAGCATTTT. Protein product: CASRNGGHGHQPQHF.

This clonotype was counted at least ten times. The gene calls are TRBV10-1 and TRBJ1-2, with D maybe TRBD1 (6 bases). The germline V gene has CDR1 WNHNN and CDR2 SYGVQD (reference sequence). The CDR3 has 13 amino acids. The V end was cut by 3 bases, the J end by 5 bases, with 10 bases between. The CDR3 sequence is CASSEYRDYGYTF. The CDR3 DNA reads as TGCGCCAGCAGTGAATACAGGGATTATGGCTACACCTTC.